The present entry profiles one TCR beta chain with its context. Its specificity is unknown. Generated by immunoSEQ multiplex PCR, the TCRdb table keeps only in-frame clones and is missing some. This repertoire shows some 110,000 clones, approximately 90% found once; its top ten account for approximately 4%. Germline V gene sequence: CDR1 MNHEY, CDR2 SVGAGI. The V segment lost 2 bases and the J segment 3 bases; nucleotides outside the gene matches: 1. The CDR3 totals 13 residues. This sample was taken from a study of T cell responses to AZD1222 COVID-19 vaccine. Study-level findings and limits: As reported, nearly half of all spike-specific TCRs target variant regions that are unmutated. Donors were chiefly white British, with a greater number of females, and clonal diversity was perhaps underestimated. Only a handful of AZD1222 recipients, roughly six in all, had baseline seropositivity.

Sequenced material: peripheral blood, taken on day 0 of AZD1222 vaccination. The V and J genes are TRBV6-5 and TRBJ2-7, with TRBD2 identical over 7 bases. The clonotype comes from an adult in good health. This CDR3 reads CASSYGTNYEQYF. The CDR3 DNA reads TGTGCCAGCAGTTACGGGACTAACTACGAGCAGTACTTC.